Listed here are 20 T cell receptor beta chains from one sample, sequenced in a study of blood T cell repertoires in COVID-19. Repertoires were generated with immunoSEQ multiplex PCR, while TCRdb's copy carries only in-frame clones and drops some. The sample records 97,000 or so clones, about 91% being singletons. The sample consisted of peripheral blood. Receptor source: a man younger than 35 with acute or convalescent COVID-19.

This clone has a single count. V gene TRBV7-9 combines with J gene TRBJ1-3; TRBD1 matches 10 bases. CDR1 SEHNR and CDR2 FQNEAQ come from the germline V gene (reference sequence). With 3 bases clipped from V and 4 bases from J, the junction kept 9 bases outside the gene matches. There are 17 residues in the CDR3. CDR3 bases: TGTGCCAGCAGCTTTCGAGGGGGGACAGGGGACGGAAACACCATATATTTT. Translated: CASSFRGGTGDGNTIYF. Supplemented by reference TRBV7-9 and TRBJ1-3, the full variable domain reads DTGVSQNPRHKITKRGQNVTFRCDPISEHNRLYWYRQTLGQGPEFLTYFQNEAQLEKSRLLSDRFSAERPKGSFSTLEIQRTEQGDSAMYLCASSFRGGTGDGNTIYFGEGSWLTVV.

The DNA for the CDR3 is TGTGCCAGCAGCTTAGTCGGGACTCTCACAGATACGCAGTATTTT. Its translation is CASSLVGTLTDTQYF. V is TRBV7-2 and J is TRBJ2-3; D is possibly TRBD2 (6 bases). The CDR3 totals 15 residues. CDR1 SGHTA and CDR2 FQGNSA come from the germline V gene. V was clipped by 1 base and J by 2 bases, with 10 bases between them.

The chain uses TRBV15 and TRBJ1-3; D is possibly TRBD1 (5 bases). V dropped 2 bases and J dropped 0 bases, with 11 bases sitting between them. This CDR3 has 16 residues. In germline, CDR1 is LNHNV, CDR2 YYDKDF (reference sequence). The CDR3 DNA reads as TGTGCCACCAGCAGATCGGGACTGATCTCTGGAAACACCATATATTTT. Translating gives CATSRSGLISGNTIYF.

V is TRBV19 and J is TRBJ2-3; possible D gene TRBD2, 5 bases. Germline CDR1 reads LNHDA; CDR2 reads SQIVND (reference sequence). With 9 bases removed from V and 2 bases from J, the gap between germline ends came to 18 bases. CDR3 length: 15 amino acids. CDR3 region: CASEGGRTDTDTQYF. The CDR3 DNA reads as TGTGCCAGCGAAGGCGGGCGCACAGACACAGATACGCAGTATTTT.

The count of this clone is one. The rearrangement joins TRBV10-3 to TRBJ2-7; 10 nucleotides line up with TRBD2. The CDR3 extends over 19 amino acids. The V gene end was trimmed by 8 bases and the J gene end by 2 bases; junction bases not matched to a gene: 21. CDR1 and CDR2 (germline): ENHRY, SYGVKD. CDR3 nucleotides: TGTGCCATCCCCCCCTGTCGGGCTAGCGGGAGTCCTACTCCCTACGAGCAGTACTTC. Its translation: CAIPPCRASGSPTPYEQYF.

The chain couples TRBV29-1 to TRBJ1-2; 9 positions match TRBD1. Germline-derived CDR1 and CDR2 are SQVTM and ANQGSEA. J gave up 4 bases and V 4 bases, and 13 bases lay outside the gene matches. The CDR3 is 16 amino acids. For the CDR3, the DNA is TGCAGCGTTGTAGGGGGACAGGGCGGTTTGGGCTATGGCTACACCTTC. It codes for CSVVGGQGGLGYGYTF.

The CDR3 protein is CASSHRQGLHEQYF. The CDR3 nucleotides are TGTGCCAGCAGCCACCGACAGGGCTTGCACGAGCAGTACTTC. The chain is built from TRBV5-4 and TRBJ2-7, with 7 positions matching TRBD1. J was trimmed by 5 bases and V by 4 bases; bases with no gene match: 9. The CDR3 has 14 residues. Germline lookup yields CDR1 SGHNT and CDR2 YYREEE (reference sequence).

In DNA, the CDR3 is TGTGCCAGCAGTTACTTACAGGCCCAAGAGACCCAGTACTTC. Translated, it gives CASSYLQAQETQYF. The rearrangement uses TRBV6-6 and TRBJ2-5; a possible D gene is TRBD1 (5 bases). CDR1 MNHNY and CDR2 SVGAGI come from the germline V gene (reference sequence). V was shortened by 1 base and J by 1 base, with 7 bases between the two germline ends. The CDR3 extends over 14 amino acids.

The chain recombines TRBV2 with TRBJ1-1; D not resolved. Trimming took 0 bases from V and 11 from J, leaving 13 bases between them. CDR3 size: 13 residues. Germline loops: CDR1 SNHLY, CDR2 FYNNEI. The CDR3 region is CASSEAIELVAFF. The CDR3 bases are TGTGCCAGCAGTGAAGCGATCGAACTTGTGGCTTTCTTT.

The gene calls are TRBV7-9 and TRBJ2-5; TRBD2 matches at 10 bases. With 8 bases clipped from V and 1 base from J, the junction kept 16 bases outside the gene matches. The germline V gene encodes CDR1 SEHNR and CDR2 FQNEAQ (reference sequence). This CDR3 is 18 amino acids long. The CDR3 spells CASGVTSGSPRPQETQYF. The CDR3, as DNA: TGTGCCAGCGGTGTGACTAGCGGGTCCCCGCGCCCCCAAGAGACCCAGTACTTC.

The genes are TRBV10-3 and TRBJ1-1, with 7 bases aligning to TRBD1. Germline trimming cut 0 bases from V and 11 bases from J; bases unmatched to any gene: 6. This CDR3 has 13 amino acids. Germline CDR1 is ENHRY and CDR2 is SYGVKD. CDR3 sequence reads: CAISESRDRAAFF. The DNA of the CDR3 is TGTGCCATCAGTGAGTCGAGAGACAGGGCGGCTTTCTTT.

The rearrangement uses TRBV18 and TRBJ2-2; TRBD1 matches 8 bases. Germline V gene sequence: CDR1 KGHSH, CDR2 LQKENI. J was trimmed by 3 bases and V by 1 base; bases with no gene match: 1. The CDR3 extends over 15 amino acids. In nucleotides, the CDR3 is TGTGCCAGCTCACCACAGACAGGGGACACCGGGGAGCTGTTTTTT. It translates to CASSPQTGDTGELFF.

V and J are TRBV14 and TRBJ2-6; D uncertain. V shed 1 base and J shed 0 bases, with 13 bases lying between them. Germline V gene sequence: CDR1 SGHDN, CDR2 FVKESK. The CDR3 has 18 amino acids. CDR3 sequence (DNA): TGTGCCAGCAGCCAAGTCCTAGGTTCTCACTCTGGGGCCAACGTCCTGACTTTC. It yields the protein CASSQVLGSHSGANVLTF.

This chain connects TRBV6-5 to TRBJ2-3; 8 bases fit TRBD1. Germline values: CDR1 MNHEY, CDR2 SVGAGI. The CDR3 consists of 15 residues. Trimming cost V 4 bases and J 5 bases; bases outside gene matches: 8. DNA of the CDR3: TGTGCCAGCAGTTTCCGCAGGGGGCGAGTAGATACGCAGTATTTT. Protein product: CASSFRRGRVDTQYF.

This chain uses TRBV5-1 with TRBJ2-5, with TRBD2 matching 14 bases. The CDR3 sequence is 17 residues long. Germline CDR1 and CDR2: SGHRS and YFSETQ. J was trimmed by 1 base and V by 0 bases; bases with no gene match: 2. For the CDR3, the DNA is TGCGCCAGCAGCTTGGCCGGACTAGCGGGGGGCCAAGAGACCCAGTACTTC. Encoded protein: CASSLAGLAGGQETQYF.

The CDR3 DNA sequence: TGCGCCAGCAGTCAATCCGCCAGGGTTACTGAAAAACTGTTTTTT. It yields the protein CASSQSARVTEKLFF. The rearrangement joins TRBV23-1 to TRBJ1-4; tentative D call: TRBD1 (5 bases). TRBV23-1 is reported as an ORF; its role is uncertain. Trimming cost V 0 bases and J 7 bases, with 12 bases left between them. There are 15 residues in the CDR3.

This chain links TRBV27 with TRBJ1-6, with D possibly being TRBD1 (5 bases). The CDR3 runs to 13 residues. Trimming took off 3 bases at V and 7 bases at J, with 7 bases between the two ends. CDR1 is MNHEY, CDR2 SMNVEV, per germline (reference sequence). The CDR3, as DNA: TGTGCCAGCAGTTTCTCAGGGAATTCACCCCTCCACTTT. Protein sequence: CASSFSGNSPLHF.

V gene TRBV24-1 combines with J gene TRBJ2-3; the match to TRBD1 covers 7 bases. Trimming cost V 4 bases and J 3 bases; bases outside gene matches: 15. Germline V gives CDR1 KGHDR, CDR2 SFDVKD. The CDR3 contains 18 residues. As DNA, the CDR3 is TGTGCCACCAGTGAACTGAGGCACGGGACAGCGGCGACAGATACGCAGTATTTT. This translates into CATSELRHGTAATDTQYF.

V and J are TRBV6-5 and TRBJ1-2, with D maybe TRBD1 (5 bases). CDR3 length equals 13 residues. V was trimmed by 6 bases and J by 1 base, leaving 9 bases between them. Germline loops: CDR1 MNHEY, CDR2 SVGAGI. In DNA, the CDR3 is TGTGCCAGCAGACGACAGCGTAACTATGGCTACACCTTC. This sequence encodes CASRRQRNYGYTF.

This clone has a single count. The chain employs TRBV6-4 and TRBJ2-3; TRBD1 might be the D (5 bases). This CDR3 contains 14 residues. The V end lost 4 bases, the J end lost 1 base, and 9 bases lay between the germline ends. Per germline, CDR1 MRHNA and CDR2 SNTAGT. The CDR3 region has the DNA TGTGCCAGCAGTGGAACACAGGGCACAGATACGCAGTATTTT. Translation: CASSGTQGTDTQYF.